This entry lists 20 T cell receptor beta chains sequenced from one sample in a study of cytotoxic CD8 clonotypes in ibrutinib-treated CLL. Libraries were prepared by immunoSEQ multiplex PCR; TCRdb keeps only in-frame clonotypes and omits some of them. The table records about 130,000 clones, approximately 85% of them present only once. This specimen consisted of PBMCs, obtained after 24 months of ibrutinib treatment. These receptors were taken from a human donor with chronic lymphocytic leukemia.

Details on this clone: Distinct nucleotide sequences in the sample also encode this CDR3. The chain couples TRBV28 to TRBJ2-7; 7 bases fit TRBD1. CDR1 is MDHEN, CDR2 SYDVKM, per germline. The CDR3 runs to 15 residues. J lost 0 bases, V lost 4 bases, and 6 bases had no gene match. The CDR3 nucleotides are TGTGCCAGCAGTTCCGGGACAGTCAGCTCCTACGAGCAGTACTTC. Protein sequence: CASSSGTVSSYEQYF.

The chain's CDR3 is CASSENGEVSQPQHF. The CDR3 DNA sequence: TGCGCCAGCAGCGAAAACGGGGAAGTGAGTCAGCCCCAGCATTTT. The chain couples TRBV5-1 to TRBJ1-5; D gene ambiguous. Germline values: CDR1 SGHRS, CDR2 YFSETQ. Trimming left V 4 bases short and J 6 bases short, with 17 bases between. This CDR3 region has 15 residues.

The J gene is TRBJ2-1, the V gene TRBV6-5; TRBD2 might be the D (6 bases). The CDR3 loop spans 15 amino acids. CDR1 is MNHEY and CDR2 is SVGAGI in the germline V gene. The V gene lost 7 bases and the J gene lost 6 bases, with 19 bases spanning the gap. CDR3 sequence: CASNTMARRGNEQFF. CDR3 bases: TGTGCCAGCAACACGATGGCGAGGAGGGGCAATGAGCAGTTCTTC.

The table lists this clone with a count of one. The chain recombines TRBV28 with TRBJ1-3; D is perhaps TRBD1 (5 bases). This CDR3 is 13 amino acids long. The V end was cut by 5 bases, the J end by 8 bases, with 13 bases between. Germline V gene data show CDR1 as MDHEN and CDR2 as SYDVKM. CDR3 sequence reads: CASSGGRGYTIYF. CDR3 nucleotide sequence: TGTGCCAGCAGTGGGGGACGGGGATACACCATATATTTT.

The rearrangement uses TRBV19 and TRBJ1-1; 8 bases are a match to TRBD1. The germline CDR1 and CDR2 sequences are LNHDA and SQIVND (reference sequence). The CDR3 extends over 18 amino acids. V lost 6 bases and J lost 1; bases outside the gene matches: 16. The CDR3 spells CASSMVRQGRRSNTEAFF. The DNA of the CDR3 is TGTGCCAGTAGCATGGTTCGACAGGGGAGGAGATCGAACACTGAAGCTTTCTTT. Full variable domain (outside the CDR3, taken from reference TRBV19 and TRBJ1-1): DGGITQSPKYLFRKEGQNVTLSCEQNLNHDAMYWYRQDPGQGLRLIYYSQIVNDFQKGDIAEGYSVSREKKESFPLTVTSAQKNPTAFYLCASSMVRQGRRSNTEAFFGQGTRLTVV.

This clone showed up just a few times. J is TRBJ2-7 and V is TRBV7-2, with D possibly matching TRBD2 (5 bases). This CDR3 contains 13 residues. Between the trimmed V and J ends, which lost 5 bases and 3 bases, there was a span of 11 bases. CDR1 is SGHTA, CDR2 FQGNSA, per germline. The CDR3 sequence: CASSTSRGYEQYF. In DNA, the CDR3 is TGTGCCAGCAGCACCTCACGGGGCTACGAGCAGTACTTC.

The J gene is TRBJ1-5, the V gene TRBV6-6; possible D gene TRBD1, 6 bases. This CDR3 spans 16 amino acids. Germline CDR1 and CDR2: MNHNY and SVGAGI (reference sequence). V was cut by 2 bases and J by 0 bases, with 11 bases left in between. CDR3 sequence reads: CASSYRTANSNQPQHF. CDR3 DNA: TGTGCCAGCAGTTACCGGACAGCTAATAGCAATCAGCCCCAGCATTTT.

V is TRBV6-6 and J is TRBJ2-7; 8 bases fit TRBD2. Germline CDR1 MNHNY, CDR2 SVGAGI (reference sequence). The length of the CDR3 is 13 residues. V lost 5 bases and J lost 7; bases outside the gene matches: 7. The CDR3 bases are TGTGCCAGCAGTCCGCGGACGGGGGGGGAGCAGTACTTC. Its protein product is CASSPRTGGEQYF.

CDR3 bases: TGCGCCATTCAGACGGCTGGAAACACCATATATTTT. Translation: CAIQTAGNTIYF. The chain links TRBV10-1 to TRBJ1-3; D is ambiguous. Germline loops: CDR1 WNHNN, CDR2 SYGVQD (reference sequence). This CDR3 contains 12 residues. The V end lost 10 bases, the J end lost 2 bases, and 9 bases lay between the germline ends.

The CDR3 protein is CASSTLRGIEEKLFF. DNA for the CDR3: TGTGCCAGCAGCACACTGCGGGGGATTGAAGAAAAACTGTTTTTT. The V gene is TRBV27, the J gene TRBJ1-4; a weak D match, TRBD1 (5 bases). V lost 6 bases and J lost 8, with 19 bases in between. The CDR3 contains 15 residues. The germline CDR1 and CDR2 sequences are MNHEY and SMNVEV (reference sequence).

The chain carries TRBV7-8 and TRBJ2-2, with a weak D call TRBD2 (6 bases). The V and J ends lost 5 bases and 7 bases respectively, with 23 bases between them. CDR1 is SGHVS, CDR2 FQNEAQ, per germline. CDR3 size: 17 residues. The CDR3, as DNA: TGTGCCAGCAGCCGGTTGAGCGGGCTGCTGAGTGGCGGGGAGCTGTTTTTT. Encoded protein: CASSRLSGLLSGGELFF.

V gene TRBV10-3 combines with J gene TRBJ1-1; a weak D match, TRBD1 (5 bases). V was clipped by 2 bases and J by 11 bases, with 12 bases between them. Germline CDR1 is ENHRY and CDR2 is SYGVKD. The CDR3 sequence is 12 residues long. This chain's CDR3 is CAISEREWGAFF. The CDR3 region has the DNA TGTGCCATCAGTGAGAGGGAGTGGGGCGCTTTCTTT.

The CDR3 sequence is CASSFRTAGRQPQHF. As DNA, the CDR3 is TGTGCCAGCAGTTTCCGGACGGCAGGGAGGCAGCCCCAGCATTTT. The chain is built from TRBV28 and TRBJ1-5; TRBD1 is a possible D gene (5 bases). Germline-derived CDR1 and CDR2 are MDHEN and SYDVKM. The CDR3 sequence is 15 residues long. Trimming removed 3 bases at V and 7 bases at J, with 16 bases between.

The chain is built from TRBV28 and TRBJ1-5; maybe TRBD1 (5 bases). Germline CDR1 and CDR2: MDHEN and SYDVKM. The CDR3 runs to 12 residues. Trimming removed 2 bases at V and 12 bases at J, with 11 bases between. CDR3 nucleotide sequence: TGTGCCAGCAGTTTAGCGGGGCAGGGCCAGCATTTT. Translation: CASSLAGQGQHF. The whole variable domain, remainder taken from reference TRBV28 and TRBJ1-5, is DVKVTQSSRYLVKRTGEKVFLECVQDMDHENMFWYRQDPGLGLRLIYFSYDVKMKEKGDIPEGYSVSREKKERFSLILESASTNQTSMYLCASSLAGQGQHFGDGTRLSIL.

CDR3 nucleotides: TGTGCCAGCAGCTTGGGGGGTCCCCCCTCCACCGGGGAGCTGTTTTTT. Translated, it gives CASSLGGPPSTGELFF. The rearrangement joins TRBV11-2 to TRBJ2-2; D might be TRBD2 (6 bases). In germline, CDR1 is SGHAT, CDR2 FQNNGV. The V end lost 3 bases, the J end lost 4 bases, and 15 bases lay between the germline ends. The CDR3 has 16 amino acids.

The J gene is TRBJ2-7, the V gene TRBV29-1, with D possibly matching TRBD1 (6 bases). The CDR3 extends over 12 amino acids. Germline V gene sequence: CDR1 SQVTM, CDR2 ANQGSEA. Trimming left V 5 bases short and J 4 bases short, with 12 bases between. CDR3 loop: CSVRTDTYEQYF. The CDR3 nucleotides are TGCAGCGTTAGGACAGACACTTACGAGCAGTACTTC.

In this sample, this clone turned up a few times. This chain links TRBV11-3 with TRBJ1-3; D not resolved. With 5 bases removed from V and 8 bases from J, the gap between germline ends came to 10 bases. The CDR3 has 12 amino acids. The germline V gene has CDR1 SGHNT and CDR2 YENEEA. The CDR3 spells CASSNNGDTIYF. The CDR3 coding sequence is TGTGCCAGCAGCAATAATGGGGACACCATATATTTT.

The J gene is TRBJ2-7, the V gene TRBV18, with D tentatively TRBD1 (5 bases). Trimming shortened V by 3 bases and J by 6 bases, and 15 bases separated the two germline ends. The germline CDR1 and CDR2 sequences are KGHSH and LQKENI. The CDR3 has 14 amino acids. The CDR3 reads CASSPSGQGSEQYF. DNA of the CDR3: TGTGCCAGCTCACCCTCGGGCCAGGGTTCCGAGCAGTACTTC.

The chain combines TRBV28 with TRBJ2-7; TRBD1 matches at 9 bases. V lost 7 bases, J lost 4 bases, and 5 bases stayed unmatched. Germline CDR1 and CDR2: MDHEN and SYDVKM. The length of the CDR3 is 13 residues. The CDR3 nucleotides read TGTGCCAGCAACAGGGACAGGGCATACGAGCAGTACTTC. Protein product: CASNRDRAYEQYF. Full variable domain (remainder filled in from reference TRBV28 and TRBJ2-7): DVKVTQSSRYLVKRTGEKVFLECVQDMDHENMFWYRQDPGLGLRLIYFSYDVKMKEKGDIPEGYSVSREKKERFSLILESASTNQTSMYLCASNRDRAYEQYFGPGTRLTVT.

The V call is TRBV11-1, the J call TRBJ2-2; D ambiguous. In germline, CDR1 is SGHAT, CDR2 FQDESV (reference sequence). There are 13 residues in the CDR3. V was shortened by 0 bases and J by 8 bases, with 7 bases between the two germline ends. CDR3 DNA sequence: TGTGCCAGCAGCTTAGCCATTGAGGGGGAGCTGTTTTTT. It encodes CASSLAIEGELFF.